Sequencing of this T cell receptor (beta chain) was carried out in a study of CD8 T cells in Susac syndrome. Regarding the study as a whole: The TCR sequencing and HLA analysis in the study involved a relatively small number of individuals, as the study acknowledged.

Bulk CD8+ and CD4+ cells came from magnetic negative isolation; CD8+ TEMRA by FACS. Germline V gives CDR1 SGHRS, CDR2 YFSETQ. Deletions cut 7 bases from V and 2 bases from J, with 13 bases between. This CDR3 contains 14 residues. This clonotype was recorded once. Its antigen is not identified. Random hexamers were used to reverse transcribe roughly 0.5 to 1 ug of RNA. The method of amplification for TCR beta CDR3 was immunoSEQ multiplex PCR, covering 54 Vbeta and 13 Jbeta. TCRdb passed the immunoSEQ multiplex PCR reads through MiXCR, listing each CDR3 protein once. Of roughly 180,000 distinct CDR3 sequences listed, roughly 94% are singletons.

Sequencing was done on a sample of CD4+ T cells from PBMCs. This chain uses TRBV5-1 with TRBJ2-1; a weak D match, TRBD1 (5 bases). The clonotype originates from a human donor in good health. This chain's CDR3 is CASASQGTYNEQFF. In nucleotides, the CDR3 is TGCGCCAGCGCGTCCCAGGGTACCTACAATGAGCAGTTCTTC. The whole variable domain, remainder taken from reference TRBV5-1 and TRBJ2-1, is KAGVTQTPRYLIKTRGQQVTLSCSPISGHRSVSWYQQTPGQGLQFLFEYFSETQRNKGNFPGRFSGRQFSNSRSEMNVSTLELGDSALYLCASASQGTYNEQFFGPGTRLTVL.